This T cell receptor (beta chain) was captured in a study of blood T cell repertoires in COVID-19. Study-level background: Sites across the United States, Italy and Spain contributed samples from acute and convalescent COVID-19. The analysed material was cDNA or gDNA that came from T cells, B-cell-depleted T cells, or PBMCs.

The CDR3 spans 17 residues. Germline V gene sequence: CDR1 SGDLS, CDR2 YYNGEE. V was clipped by 4 bases and J by 3 bases; unmatched bases: 12. Authors' processing steps: Amplification of reference gene primers was used by the study to estimate nucleated cell counts. TCRdb's table, derived via immunoSEQ multiplex PCR, lists solely in-frame clones and lacks some. That table gives V, J and clone size, and the DNA gave D and trimming. The sample holds approximately 100,000 clones, roughly 80% seen once. This clonotype was obtained from a human donor in a cohort sampled during active or convalescent COVID-19. The material sequenced was peripheral blood. The V gene is TRBV9, the J gene TRBJ2-1; 8 bases fit TRBD1. In nucleotides, the CDR3 is TGTGCCAGCAGCCCATCCGATGGACAGGGCTACTACAATGAGCAGTTCTTC. Encoded protein: CASSPSDGQGYYNEQFF.